The present TCR beta chain was sequenced within a study of identical twins. Comments on this clonotype: Its antigen is as yet unknown.

General study findings and limits: Twins shared beta out-of-frame sequences in excess, but this excess was weaker.

One entry per CDR3 protein results from TCRdb running MiXCR on the 5' RACE reads. This table holds roughly 1,500,000 distinct CDR3 sequences, under 35% found once. Sequencing was carried out using cord blood. The clonotype was recovered from a newborn girl in good health.

This CDR3 reads CASSNTADTGELFF. CDR3 DNA: TGTGCCAGTAGTAACACGGCAGACACCGGGGAGCTGTTTTTT. V usage is TRBV19 and J usage is TRBJ2-2; D is unresolved. The CDR3 is 14 amino acids. Germline assignment: CDR1 LNHDA and CDR2 SQIVND (reference sequence). The V end lost 4 bases, the J end lost 3 bases, and 9 bases lay between the germline ends.